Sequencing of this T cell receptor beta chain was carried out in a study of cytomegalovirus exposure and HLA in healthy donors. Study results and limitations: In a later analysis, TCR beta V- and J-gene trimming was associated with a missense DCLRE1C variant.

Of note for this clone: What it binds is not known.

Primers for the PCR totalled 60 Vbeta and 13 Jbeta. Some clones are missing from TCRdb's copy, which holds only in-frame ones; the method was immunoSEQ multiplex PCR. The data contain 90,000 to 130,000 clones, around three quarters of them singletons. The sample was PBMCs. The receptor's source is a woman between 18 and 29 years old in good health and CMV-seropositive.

CDR3 DNA sequence: TGTGCCAGTAGTATACCAGGGATGATAATCAACGAGCAGTACTTC. The encoded protein is CASSIPGMIINEQYF. V and J are TRBV19 and TRBJ2-7; weak D call: TRBD1 (5 bases). Germline V gene data show CDR1 as LNHDA and CDR2 as SQIVND (reference sequence). The CDR3 has 15 amino acids. Trimming stripped 2 bases from V and 5 bases from J, with 16 bases between. The full variable domain, in which reference TRBV19 and TRBJ2-7 provide the parts outside the CDR3, is DGGITQSPKYLFRKEGQNVTLSCEQNLNHDAMYWYRQDPGQGLRLIYYSQIVNDFQKGDIAEGYSVSREKKESFPLTVTSAQKNPTAFYLCASSIPGMIINEQYFGPGTRLTVT.